The next 20 T cell receptor beta chains were all read from a single sample in a study of blood T cell repertoires in COVID-19. The assay was immunoSEQ multiplex PCR, and TCRdb's table has in-frame clones only and misses some. The sample includes approximately 150,000 clones, approximately 80% of them seen just once. Material: PBMCs or T cells enriched from blood (not recorded which). These receptors originate from a woman aged 40 to 49 who had recovered from COVID-19.

V and J are TRBV29-1 and TRBJ2-7, with 9 positions matching TRBD2. The V gene end was trimmed by 0 bases and the J gene end by 3 bases; junction bases not matched to a gene: 6. CDR1 and CDR2 from the germline V gene are SQVTM and ANQGSEA. This CDR3 spans 15 amino acids. DNA of the CDR3: TGCAGCGTTGAAGACCCTAGCGGGAAAGGCTACGAGCAGTACTTC. It encodes CSVEDPSGKGYEQYF.

The chain carries TRBV4-1 and TRBJ1-2, with 7 bases identical to TRBD1. The CDR3 is made up of 15 amino acids. V shed 1 base, J shed 4 bases, and the junction held 6 bases outside the gene matches. Germline CDR1 and CDR2: MGHRA and YSYEKL. CDR3 nucleotide sequence: TGCGCCAGCAGCCAAGGAGGGGGACAGATCTATGGCTACACCTTC. Translating gives CASSQGGGQIYGYTF.

This rearrangement joins TRBV30 to TRBJ2-2; no definite D call. CDR1 is GTSNPN, CDR2 SVGIG, per germline (reference sequence). Trimming took off 2 bases at V and 0 bases at J, with 7 bases between the two ends. There are 14 residues in the CDR3. This CDR3 is CAWSTVANTGELFF. Here the CDR3 DNA reads TGTGCCTGGAGTACCGTAGCGAACACCGGGGAGCTGTTTTTT. The full variable domain, with the rest looked up from reference TRBV30 and TRBJ2-2, is SQTIHQWPATLVQPVGSPLSLECTVEGTSNPNLYWYRQAAGRGLQLLFYSVGIGQISSEVPQNLSASRPQDRQFILSSKKLLLSDSGFYLCAWSTVANTGELFFGEGSRLTVL.

The chain recombines TRBV7-2 with TRBJ1-5; D not resolved. The V gene's germline CDR1 is SGHTA and CDR2 FQGNSA. V was trimmed by 4 bases and J by 2 bases, leaving 12 bases between them. The CDR3 contains 15 residues. CDR3 residues: CASSSQLSGNQPQHF. The CDR3 region has the DNA TGTGCCAGCAGCTCACAGCTTAGCGGCAATCAGCCCCAGCATTTT.

The chain uses TRBV7-9 and TRBJ2-7; D remains ambiguous. Germline V lookup: CDR1 SEHNR, CDR2 FQNEAQ (reference sequence). The V gene lost 1 base and the J gene lost 3 bases, with 7 bases spanning the gap. This CDR3 has 13 amino acids. CDR3 in amino acids: CASSLGPRYEQYF. The DNA for the CDR3 is TGTGCCAGCAGCTTAGGGCCCCGCTACGAGCAGTACTTC.

CDR3 in amino acids: CASSSAVYSTDTQYF. Here the CDR3 DNA reads TGTGCCAGCAGTTCTGCGGTTTATAGCACAGATACGCAGTATTTT. The V gene is TRBV27, the J gene TRBJ2-3; no clear D gene. The germline gives CDR1 MNHEY, CDR2 SMNVEV (reference sequence). Trimming pared 4 bases from V and 0 bases from J, leaving 11 bases between. The CDR3 extends over 15 amino acids.

The chain carries TRBV29-1 and TRBJ2-1; 10 positions match TRBD2. Germline-derived CDR1 and CDR2 are SQVTM and ANQGSEA. This CDR3 has 13 residues. The CDR3: CSAGTSASNEQFF. For the CDR3, the DNA is TGCAGTGCCGGGACTAGCGCATCCAATGAGCAGTTCTTC.

V gene TRBV7-8 combines with J gene TRBJ1-2; the D gene is possibly TRBD1 (6 bases). Looked up from germline, CDR1 is SGHVS and CDR2 is FQNEAQ. This CDR3 is built from 16 residues. The V gene lost 1 base and the J gene lost 1 base, with 13 bases spanning the gap. The CDR3 DNA reads as TGTGCCAGCAGCTTAGGCGGGGGGCGTAGTAACTATGGCTACACCTTC. Translation gives CASSLGGGRSNYGYTF.

The chain combines TRBV6-4 with TRBJ1-2; 8 nucleotides align to TRBD1. Germline assignment: CDR1 MRHNA and CDR2 SNTAGT. V shed 5 bases, J shed 6 bases, and the junction held 8 bases outside the gene matches. This CDR3 region has 14 residues. CDR3 in amino acids: CASSTGTGKDGYTF. In DNA, the CDR3 is TGTGCCAGCAGTACCGGGACAGGAAAGGATGGCTACACCTTC.

CDR3 coding DNA: TGTGCCAGCACTATTAGCGCAGGCCAAGAGACCCAGTACTTC. Its translation: CASTISAGQETQYF. The chain couples TRBV2 to TRBJ2-5; maybe TRBD2 (5 bases). Germline CDR1 SNHLY, CDR2 FYNNEI. Trimming stripped 7 bases from V and 1 base from J, with 13 bases between. The CDR3 consists of 14 residues.

The V call is TRBV9, the J call TRBJ1-1, with 7 bases aligning to TRBD1. The CDR3 spans 18 residues. The J segment lost 1 base and the V segment lost 0 bases, leaving 12 bases of the junction unmatched. The germline V gene encodes CDR1 SGDLS and CDR2 YYNGEE. The CDR3 spells CASSVVRGTVGENTEAFF. The CDR3 DNA is TGTGCCAGCAGCGTAGTCCGAGGGACAGTCGGTGAGAACACTGAAGCTTTCTTT.

For this clone: This same CDR3 is encoded by further DNA sequences in the sample. The V call is TRBV5-1, the J call TRBJ1-1; 7 nucleotides align to TRBD1. Germline CDR1 and CDR2: SGHRS and YFSETQ. V dropped 2 bases and J dropped 2; count of bases not matched to a gene: 6. There are 15 residues in the CDR3. The CDR3 DNA reads TGCGCCAGCAGCTTACGGACAGGTGGCAACACTGAAGCTTTCTTT. Its protein product is CASSLRTGGNTEAFF.

The V and J genes are TRBV19 and TRBJ2-3; D remains ambiguous. This CDR3 is built from 12 residues. V lost 6 bases and J 2 bases, leaving 6 bases between the germline ends. Germline-derived CDR1 and CDR2 are LNHDA and SQIVND (reference sequence). The CDR3 spells CASRSNTDTQYF. Here the CDR3 DNA reads TGTGCCAGTAGGAGTAACACAGATACGCAGTATTTT. The full variable domain, completed using reference TRBV19 and TRBJ2-3, is DGGITQSPKYLFRKEGQNVTLSCEQNLNHDAMYWYRQDPGQGLRLIYYSQIVNDFQKGDIAEGYSVSREKKESFPLTVTSAQKNPTAFYLCASRSNTDTQYFGPGTRLTVL.

This chain links TRBV3-1 (or the pseudogene TRBV3-2) with TRBJ1-1; tentative D call: TRBD1 (6 bases). The V and J ends lost 4 bases and 8 bases respectively, with 14 bases between them. Germline V lookup: CDR1 LGHDT, CDR2 YNNKEL (reference sequence). The CDR3 contains 13 residues. DNA of the CDR3: TGTGCCAGCAGCCCTCTACAGGGTATGGAAGCTTTCTTT. Its translation: CASSPLQGMEAFF.

The chain recombines TRBV4-1 with TRBJ2-2; 7 bases match TRBD2. The germline CDR1 and CDR2 sequences are MGHRA and YSYEKL. The CDR3 runs 17 residues. After removal of 0 bases from V and 6 bases from J, the junction contained 10 bases not matched to a gene. Written as DNA, the CDR3 is TGCGCCAGCAGCCAAGATAGCCAGGGAGGGGTCGCCGGGGAGCTGTTTTTT. Translation gives CASSQDSQGGVAGELFF.

The chain links TRBV6-5 to TRBJ1-5; 8 bases fit TRBD1. J was trimmed by 7 bases and V by 6 bases; bases with no gene match: 8. This CDR3 is 14 amino acids long. Germline V lookup: CDR1 MNHEY, CDR2 SVGAGI. CDR3 DNA sequence: TGTGCCAGCAGATCGACAGGGGAAGTGCAGCCCCAGCATTTT. Translating gives CASRSTGEVQPQHF.

This chain joins TRBV25-1 and TRBJ1-6, with 9 bases fitting TRBD1. Germline V gives CDR1 MGHDK, CDR2 SYGVNS. This CDR3 contains 17 residues. Germline trimming cut 1 base from V and 3 bases from J; bases unmatched to any gene: 4. CDR3 in amino acids: CASSEFGQGIYNSPLHF. CDR3 bases: TGTGCCAGCAGTGAATTCGGACAGGGGATCTATAATTCACCCCTCCACTTT.

The V gene is TRBV6-5, the J gene TRBJ1-2; D possibly corresponds to TRBD1 (5 bases). The CDR3 loop spans 13 amino acids. The V gene lost 7 bases and the J gene lost 6 bases, with 15 bases spanning the gap. CDR1 and CDR2 (germline): MNHEY, SVGAGI. In DNA, the CDR3 is TGTGCCAGCAAAGCCGGGCTAGGGGATGGCTACACCTTC. Amino acids: CASKAGLGDGYTF.

The chain couples TRBV9 to TRBJ2-7, with TRBD1 matching over 8 bases. With V trimmed by 3 bases and J by 0 bases, 11 bases remained unmatched. This CDR3 spans 17 amino acids. Germline V CDR1 and CDR2: SGDLS, YYNGEE. CDR3 DNA sequence: TGTGCCAGCAGCGCCGGGACAGGATCCCGAAGCTCCTACGAGCAGTACTTC. Encoded protein: CASSAGTGSRSSYEQYF.

The J gene is TRBJ1-4, the V gene TRBV5-1, with 11 nucleotides matching TRBD1. Trimming at V came to 5 bases and at J to 0 bases, leaving 12 bases not matched to a gene. The CDR3 has 19 residues. The V gene's germline CDR1 is SGHRS and CDR2 YFSETQ. The CDR3 is CASRSDRGQNHATNEKLFF. The CDR3 DNA reads as TGCGCCAGCAGGTCGGACAGGGGGCAAAACCATGCAACTAATGAAAAACTGTTTTTT.